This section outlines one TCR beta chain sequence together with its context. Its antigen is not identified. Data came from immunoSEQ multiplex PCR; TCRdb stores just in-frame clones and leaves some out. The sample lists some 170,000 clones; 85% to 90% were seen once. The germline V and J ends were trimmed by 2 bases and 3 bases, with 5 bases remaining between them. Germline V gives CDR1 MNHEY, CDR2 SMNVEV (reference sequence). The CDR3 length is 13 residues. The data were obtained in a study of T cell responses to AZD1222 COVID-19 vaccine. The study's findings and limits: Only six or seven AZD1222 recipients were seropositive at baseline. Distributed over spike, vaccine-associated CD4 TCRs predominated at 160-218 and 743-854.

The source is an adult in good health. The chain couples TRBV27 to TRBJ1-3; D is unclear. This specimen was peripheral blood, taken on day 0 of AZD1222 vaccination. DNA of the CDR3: TGTGCCAGCAGTTTACGGAATGGAAACACCATATATTTT. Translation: CASSLRNGNTIYF.